Listed below are T cell receptor beta chains from one sample, sequenced in a study of T cells in Graves' hyperthyroidism and ophthalmopathy. TCRdb re-analysed the multiplex PCR reads in MiXCR, keeping a single row per CDR3 protein. Among over 450,000 distinct CDR3 sequences listed, under 20% were seen once. Sequencing input: blood. Every receptor here comes from a woman under 30 with Graves' ophthalmopathy. The CDR3 runs from the conserved cysteine through the conserved F or W. Each record gives: clone size, V gene, D gene, J gene, CDR3 protein, CDR3 DNA. A D gene is named only where the DNA matches it firmly. Not every row has a clone size; where given, it reads once, few, many or a size class.

abundance: many
v_gene: TRBV6-1
d_gene: TRBD1
j_gene: TRBJ2-3
CDR3aa: CASSSGTVLTDTQYF
CDR3nt: TGTGCCAGCAGTTCCGGGACAGTCCTTACAGATACGCAGTATTTT

abundance: many
v_gene: TRBV7-8
d_gene: -
j_gene: TRBJ1-5
CDR3aa: CASSLVEATGLRYTQPQHF
CDR3nt: TGTGCCAGCAGCTTAGTGGAGGCCACAGGGCTCCGATATACTCAGCCCCAGCATTTT

abundance: few
v_gene: TRBV27
d_gene: -
j_gene: TRBJ1-1
CDR3aa: CASSFRAVTMNTEAFF
CDR3nt: TGTGCCAGCAGTTTTAGGGCAGTAACCATGAACACTGAAGCTTTCTTT

abundance: -
v_gene: TRBV20-1
d_gene: TRBD2
j_gene: TRBJ2-1
CDR3aa: CSARELAGTFYNEQFF
CDR3nt: TGCAGTGCTAGAGAACTAGCGGGAACCTTCTACAATGAGCAGTTCTTC

abundance: few
v_gene: TRBV6-1
d_gene: -
j_gene: TRBJ2-2
CDR3aa: CASSSLRGELFF
CDR3nt: TGTGCCAGCAGTTCACTGAGGGGGGAGCTGTTTTTT

abundance: -
v_gene: TRBV30
d_gene: TRBD1
j_gene: TRBJ2-1
CDR3aa: CAWSSYARDRVYNEQFF
CDR3nt: TGTGCCTGGAGTTCTTACGCCCGGGACAGGGTTTACAATGAGCAGTTCTTC

abundance: many
v_gene: TRBV28
d_gene: -
j_gene: TRBJ2-7
CDR3aa: CASTAGPHYEQYF
CDR3nt: TGTGCCAGCACCGCGGGACCGCACTACGAGCAGTACTTC

abundance: many
v_gene: TRBV20-1
d_gene: TRBD2
j_gene: TRBJ2-1
CDR3aa: CSARDPPSGDYNEQFF
CDR3nt: TGCAGTGCTAGAGACCCTCCTAGCGGGGATTACAATGAGCAGTTCTTC

abundance: many
v_gene: TRBV2
d_gene: TRBD1
j_gene: TRBJ1-2
CDR3aa: CASSAQTGVWGGYTF
CDR3nt: TGTGCCAGCAGTGCCCAAACAGGGGTCTGGGGCGGCTACACCTTC

abundance: many
v_gene: TRBV18
d_gene: -
j_gene: TRBJ2-5
CDR3aa: CASSPQGRQTQYF
CDR3nt: TGTGCCAGCTCACCTCAAGGGAGGCAGACCCAGTACTTC

abundance: many
v_gene: TRBV4-1
d_gene: TRBD1
j_gene: TRBJ1-2
CDR3aa: CASSLTETTGDYGYTF
CDR3nt: TGCGCCAGCAGCCTCACCGAAACGACAGGGGACTATGGCTACACCTTC

abundance: many
v_gene: TRBV20-1
d_gene: TRBD1
j_gene: TRBJ1-5
CDR3aa: CSAARDRPLISNQPQHF
CDR3nt: TGCAGTGCCGCCCGGGACAGGCCCCTTATTAGCAATCAGCCCCAGCATTTT

abundance: many
v_gene: TRBV5-1
d_gene: -
j_gene: TRBJ1-1
CDR3aa: CASSVNGGNTEAFF
CDR3nt: TGCGCCAGCAGCGTAAATGGAGGGAACACTGAAGCTTTCTTT

abundance: -
v_gene: TRBV4-1
d_gene: -
j_gene: TRBJ2-7
CDR3aa: CASSRFHKTDYEQYF
CDR3nt: TGCGCCAGCAGCCGATTCCATAAGACAGACTACGAGCAGTACTTC

abundance: -
v_gene: TRBV9
d_gene: -
j_gene: TRBJ2-2
CDR3aa: CASSPRWEEELFF
CDR3nt: TGTGCCAGCAGCCCGAGGTGGGAGGAGGAGCTGTTTTTT

abundance: few
v_gene: TRBV7-9
d_gene: -
j_gene: TRBJ2-5
CDR3aa: CASSSARRKETQYF
CDR3nt: TGTGCCAGCAGCTCGGCAAGGAGGAAAGAGACCCAGTACTTC

abundance: -
v_gene: TRBV7-9
d_gene: TRBD1
j_gene: TRBJ2-3
CDR3aa: CASSPGQGIIGADTQYF
CDR3nt: TGTGCCAGCAGCCCCGGACAGGGGATTATCGGGGCAGATACGCAGTATTTT

abundance: many
v_gene: TRBV2
d_gene: -
j_gene: TRBJ2-7
CDR3aa: CASSSDSLRGQYF
CDR3nt: TGTGCCAGCAGTTCGGACAGTCTACGAGGGCAGTACTTC

abundance: -
v_gene: TRBV2
d_gene: -
j_gene: TRBJ1-4
CDR3aa: CASRTQGTEKLFF
CDR3nt: TGTGCCAGCAGAACACAGGGTACTGAAAAACTGTTTTTT

abundance: -
v_gene: TRBV11-2
d_gene: TRBD2
j_gene: TRBJ2-3
CDR3aa: CASSSTTSGGKDTQYF
CDR3nt: TGTGCCAGCAGCTCCACCACTAGCGGGGGTAAAGATACGCAGTATTTT

abundance: many
v_gene: TRBV4-3
d_gene: -
j_gene: TRBJ2-7
CDR3aa: CASSQGPGNYEQYF
CDR3nt: TGCGCCAGCAGCCAAGGGCCAGGGAACTACGAGCAGTACTTC

abundance: few
v_gene: TRBV28
d_gene: -
j_gene: TRBJ2-3
CDR3aa: CASSDRQTDTQYF
CDR3nt: TGTGCCAGCAGTGACCGACAGACAGATACGCAGTATTTT

abundance: many
v_gene: TRBV18
d_gene: TRBD2
j_gene: TRBJ2-1
CDR3aa: CASSPWTSGVYNEQFF
CDR3nt: TGTGCCAGCTCACCATGGACTAGCGGGGTCTACAATGAGCAGTTCTTC

abundance: -
v_gene: TRBV27
d_gene: TRBD2
j_gene: TRBJ2-1
CDR3aa: CASSPLAGAPYNEQFF
CDR3nt: TGTGCCAGCAGTCCCCTAGCGGGAGCCCCCTACAATGAGCAGTTCTTC

abundance: -
v_gene: TRBV27
d_gene: -
j_gene: TRBJ2-3
CDR3aa: CASSFTRESDTQYF
CDR3nt: TGTGCCAGCAGTTTCACCCGGGAGTCAGATACGCAGTATTTT

abundance: many
v_gene: TRBV7-3
d_gene: -
j_gene: TRBJ2-5
CDR3aa: CASSLGVFPYQETQYF
CDR3nt: TGTGCCAGCAGCTTAGGAGTCTTCCCGTACCAAGAGACCCAGTACTTC

abundance: -
v_gene: TRBV14
d_gene: TRBD2
j_gene: TRBJ2-7
CDR3aa: CASSHERDLYEQYF
CDR3nt: TGTGCCAGCAGCCACGAGCGGGACCTCTACGAGCAGTACTTC

abundance: many
v_gene: TRBV12-3/TRBV12-4
d_gene: -
j_gene: TRBJ2-1
CDR3aa: CASSLEGLVYNEQFF
CDR3nt: TGTGCCAGCAGTTTAGAAGGGTTGGTCTACAATGAGCAGTTCTTC

abundance: many
v_gene: TRBV2
d_gene: -
j_gene: TRBJ1-5
CDR3aa: CASRAVSQPQHF
CDR3nt: TGTGCCAGCAGAGCTGTAAGTCAGCCCCAGCATTTT

abundance: many
v_gene: TRBV30
d_gene: -
j_gene: TRBJ2-1
CDR3aa: CAWRAGTLYNEQFF
CDR3nt: TGTGCCTGGAGGGCCGGCACTCTCTACAATGAGCAGTTCTTC

abundance: many
v_gene: TRBV28
d_gene: -
j_gene: TRBJ2-5
CDR3aa: CASSFTERETQYF
CDR3nt: TGTGCCAGCAGTTTCACAGAGAGGGAGACCCAGTACTTC

abundance: many
v_gene: TRBV15
d_gene: TRBD2
j_gene: TRBJ2-2
CDR3aa: CATSSPPGRVTGELFF
CDR3nt: TGTGCCACCAGCAGTCCCCCAGGGAGGGTCACCGGGGAGCTGTTTTTT

abundance: few
v_gene: TRBV5-5
d_gene: -
j_gene: TRBJ2-5
CDR3aa: CASSLEWRYQETQYF
CDR3nt: TGTGCCAGCAGCTTGGAATGGCGGTACCAAGAGACCCAGTACTTC

abundance: many
v_gene: TRBV7-2
d_gene: -
j_gene: TRBJ1-5
CDR3aa: CASSSSQNQPQHF
CDR3nt: TGTGCCAGCAGCAGCTCACAGAATCAGCCCCAGCATTTT

abundance: few
v_gene: TRBV7-2
d_gene: -
j_gene: TRBJ2-2
CDR3aa: CASSLAGWDTGELFF
CDR3nt: TGTGCCAGCAGCTTAGCAGGTTGGGACACCGGGGAGCTGTTTTTT

abundance: once
v_gene: TRBV10-3
d_gene: -
j_gene: TRBJ1-1
CDR3aa: CAISEQRVNTEAFF
CDR3nt: TGTGCCATCAGTGAGCAGAGAGTGAACACTGAAGCTTTCTTT

abundance: -
v_gene: TRBV5-1
d_gene: TRBD1
j_gene: TRBJ2-2
CDR3aa: CASNRGSHTGELFF
CDR3nt: TGCGCCAGCAACAGGGGCTCGCACACCGGGGAGCTGTTTTTT

abundance: -
v_gene: TRBV9
d_gene: -
j_gene: TRBJ1-1
CDR3aa: CASSVEGRGWTEAFF
CDR3nt: TGTGCCAGCAGCGTAGAGGGCAGGGGTTGGACTGAAGCTTTCTTT

abundance: many
v_gene: TRBV27
d_gene: -
j_gene: TRBJ2-1
CDR3aa: CASSTIMRGMNNEQFF
CDR3nt: TGTGCCAGCAGTACTATAATGAGGGGAATGAACAATGAGCAGTTCTTC

abundance: -
v_gene: TRBV2
d_gene: -
j_gene: TRBJ1-3
CDR3aa: CASRSHSGNTIYF
CDR3nt: TGTGCCAGCCGCAGCCACTCTGGAAACACCATATATTTT

abundance: -
v_gene: TRBV19
d_gene: -
j_gene: TRBJ1-2
CDR3aa: CASSTGVAVNYGYTF
CDR3nt: TGTGCCAGTAGTACCGGAGTCGCGGTGAACTATGGCTACACCTTC

abundance: -
v_gene: TRBV27
d_gene: TRBD1
j_gene: TRBJ1-2
CDR3aa: CASRITGGAFGYTF
CDR3nt: TGTGCCAGCAGAATCACAGGGGGCGCGTTTGGCTACACCTTC

abundance: few
v_gene: TRBV7-8
d_gene: -
j_gene: TRBJ1-2
CDR3aa: CASSPTSAPNYGYTF
CDR3nt: TGTGCCAGCAGCCCGACCTCTGCTCCTAACTATGGCTACACCTTC

abundance: -
v_gene: TRBV12-3/TRBV12-4
d_gene: -
j_gene: TRBJ2-1
CDR3aa: CASSILAPSPYNEQSF
CDR3nt: TGTGCCAGCAGTATTCTGGCGCCTAGCCCCTACAATGAGCAGTCCTTC

abundance: -
v_gene: TRBV28
d_gene: TRBD2
j_gene: TRBJ2-5
CDR3aa: CASSLIGAGVDQETQYF
CDR3nt: TGTGCCAGCAGTTTAATAGGGGCGGGGGTGGATCAAGAGACCCAGTACTTC

abundance: many
v_gene: TRBV11-2
d_gene: -
j_gene: TRBJ2-1
CDR3aa: CASNPPTGREQFF
CDR3nt: TGTGCCAGCAACCCCCCGACAGGTCGAGAGCAGTTCTTC

abundance: few
v_gene: TRBV9
d_gene: -
j_gene: TRBJ2-7
CDR3aa: CASSMGDGGYEQYF
CDR3nt: TGTGCCAGCAGCATGGGGGACGGGGGTTACGAGCAGTACTTC

abundance: many
v_gene: TRBV27
d_gene: TRBD1
j_gene: TRBJ1-2
CDR3aa: CASSLLGTGNYGYTF
CDR3nt: TGTGCCAGCAGTTTATTGGGGACAGGCAACTATGGCTACACCTTC

abundance: many
v_gene: TRBV6-1
d_gene: -
j_gene: TRBJ1-1
CDR3aa: CASSPRGTANTEAFF
CDR3nt: TGTGCCAGCAGCCCGAGGGGGACCGCTAACACTGAAGCTTTCTTT

abundance: few
v_gene: TRBV9
d_gene: -
j_gene: TRBJ1-2
CDR3aa: CASSVVAEPVNYGYTF
CDR3nt: TGTGCCAGCAGCGTAGTTGCAGAGCCAGTTAACTATGGCTACACCTTC

abundance: many
v_gene: TRBV27
d_gene: -
j_gene: TRBJ1-2
CDR3aa: CASSLTPGDYGYTF
CDR3nt: TGTGCCAGCAGTTTAACTCCAGGGGACTATGGCTACACCTTC

abundance: many
v_gene: TRBV11-1
d_gene: -
j_gene: TRBJ1-6
CDR3aa: CASSLGGNNSPLHF
CDR3nt: TGTGCCAGCAGCTTAGGGGGGAATAATTCACCCCTCCACTTT

abundance: -
v_gene: TRBV7-9
d_gene: -
j_gene: TRBJ1-2
CDR3aa: CASSLSPGATVPYGYTF
CDR3nt: TGTGCCAGCAGCCTTTCCCCCGGCGCAACTGTACCCTATGGCTACACCTTC

abundance: many
v_gene: TRBV2
d_gene: TRBD1
j_gene: TRBJ2-5
CDR3aa: CASSGDRGTRETQYF
CDR3nt: TGTGCCAGCAGCGGGGACAGGGGGACGAGGGAGACCCAGTACTTC

abundance: few
v_gene: TRBV29-1
d_gene: TRBD1
j_gene: TRBJ1-1
CDR3aa: CSVGQGSEAFF
CDR3nt: TGCAGCGTGGGACAGGGTTCTGAAGCTTTCTTT